These 24 T cell receptor beta chains originate from one sample sequenced in a study of blood T cell repertoires in COVID-19. Here immunoSEQ multiplex PCR was the method, and the copy in TCRdb shows in-frame clones only, minus some. The profile shows roughly 360,000 clones, approximately 87% of them singletons. Sequenced material: PBMCs or T cells enriched from blood (not recorded which). The receptors shown here come from a woman in her 30s with acute COVID-19.

This chain links TRBV27 with TRBJ1-4; 9 bases line up with TRBD1. The CDR3 is made up of 18 amino acids. Trimming took 5 bases from V and 6 from J; bases not matched to a gene: 16. Germline V gene sequence: CDR1 MNHEY, CDR2 SMNVEV (reference sequence). Here the CDR3 reads CASSPSPGQGLKYEKLFF. For the CDR3, the DNA is TGTGCCAGCAGTCCCTCCCCGGGACAGGGCTTGAAGTATGAAAAACTGTTTTTT.

The V call is TRBV5-1, the J call TRBJ2-5; 9 positions agree with TRBD2. The CDR3 sequence is 16 residues long. CDR1 SGHRS and CDR2 YFSETQ come from the germline V gene. J gave up 5 bases and V 0 bases, and 8 bases lay outside the gene matches. CDR3 nucleotides: TGCGCCAGCAGCTTGGAAGGGACTAGCTTTGGGGAGACCCAGTACTTC. Protein product: CASSLEGTSFGETQYF.

The CDR3 DNA is TGTGCCAGCAGCCAAGAGAGGGGGAAGTTGGATTCACCCCTCCACTTT. The encoded protein is CASSQERGKLDSPLHF. This chain links TRBV3-1 (or the pseudogene TRBV3-2) with TRBJ1-6; possible D gene TRBD1, 6 bases. V lost 0 bases, J lost 8 bases, and 14 bases lay in between. Germline lookup yields CDR1 LGHDT and CDR2 YNNKEL (reference sequence). CDR3 length: 16 amino acids.

V usage is TRBV25-1 and J usage is TRBJ2-7; TRBD1 aligns across 7 bases. The germline V gene encodes CDR1 MGHDK and CDR2 SYGVNS. The V segment lost 1 base and the J segment 4 bases; nucleotides outside the gene matches: 13. This CDR3 is built from 17 residues. CDR3 DNA: TGTGCCAGCAGTGAATCCTTCACCGGGACAGCAATTTACGAGCAGTACTTC. This codes for CASSESFTGTAIYEQYF.

This chain links TRBV6-6 with TRBJ1-4; TRBD1 agrees at 8 bases. CDR1 MNHNY and CDR2 SVGAGI come from the germline V gene (reference sequence). The length of the CDR3 is 14 residues. V trimming: 8 bases; J trimming: 7 bases; junction bases outside the gene matches: 9. The CDR3: CASRTTGGVEKLFF. Written as DNA, the CDR3 is TGTGCCAGCCGCACCACAGGGGGAGTTGAAAAACTGTTTTTT.

The genes are TRBV5-1 and TRBJ1-1, with a tentative D call TRBD1 (6 bases). CDR1 is SGHRS and CDR2 is YFSETQ in the germline V gene. This CDR3 is 15 amino acids long. The V gene lost 2 bases and the J gene lost 0 bases, with 11 bases spanning the gap. CDR3 amino acids: CASSFNGQMNTEAFF. The CDR3 DNA is TGCGCCAGCAGCTTTAACGGACAGATGAACACTGAAGCTTTCTTT.

The chain couples TRBV6-5 to TRBJ1-2; D is unclear. Between the trimmed V and J ends, which lost 2 bases and 8 bases, there was a span of 12 bases. Germline CDR1 reads MNHEY; CDR2 reads SVGAGI. The CDR3 runs 13 residues. The CDR3 coding sequence is TGTGCCAGCAGTTACGTGGAGGGAAGGGGCTACACCTTC. It encodes CASSYVEGRGYTF.

DNA for the CDR3: TGCAGCGTTGGTTCGCTGGGCAGGGGAGATACTGAAGCTTTCTTT. Its protein is CSVGSLGRGDTEAFF. The V call is TRBV29-1, the J call TRBJ1-1; a weak D match, TRBD1 (6 bases). Germline CDR1 is SQVTM and CDR2 is ANQGSEA. The CDR3 consists of 15 residues. The V gene lost 4 bases and the J gene lost 5 bases, with 20 bases spanning the gap. Looking up the rest from reference TRBV29-1 and TRBJ1-1 gives the full variable domain: SAVISQKPSRDICQRGTSLTIQCQVDSQVTMMFWYRQQPGQSLTLIATANQGSEATYESGFVIDKFPISRPNLTFSTLTVSNMSPEDSSIYLCSVGSLGRGDTEAFFGQGTRLTVV.

The chain employs TRBV14 and TRBJ1-2, with TRBD1 matching 9 bases. Germline values: CDR1 SGHDN, CDR2 FVKESK. The CDR3 is 15 residues long. V dropped 0 bases and J dropped 7; count of bases not matched to a gene: 6. The CDR3 DNA reads as TGTGCCAGCAGCCAAGATCGGGACAGGGTTAGTGGCTACACCTTC. It codes for CASSQDRDRVSGYTF.

This chain joins TRBV4-1 and TRBJ1-5, with D uncertain. The germline CDR1 and CDR2 sequences are MGHRA and YSYEKL. V was pared by 0 bases and J by 6 bases, with 12 bases between. CDR3 length: 15 residues. In DNA form, the CDR3 reads TGCGCCAGCAGCCAAGAACCGGGGAGCTCTCAGCCCCAGCATTTT. It yields the protein CASSQEPGSSQPQHF.

The V call is TRBV25-1, the J call TRBJ2-1; TRBD1 is a possible D gene (6 bases). V shed 3 bases and J shed 1 base, with 16 bases lying between them. CDR1 and CDR2 (germline): MGHDK, SYGVNS. The CDR3 runs to 17 residues. The CDR3: CASSEAWSGHSYNEQFF. Here the CDR3 DNA reads TGTGCCAGCAGTGAGGCGTGGTCGGGACATTCCTACAATGAGCAGTTCTTC. Variable domain in full (rest from reference TRBV25-1 and TRBJ2-1): EADIYQTPRYLVIGTGKKITLECSQTMGHDKMYWYQQDPGMELHLIHYSYGVNSTEKGDLSSESTVSRIRTEHFPLTLESARPSHTSQYLCASSEAWSGHSYNEQFFGPGTRLTVL.

The V and J genes are TRBV28 and TRBJ1-2; 7 bases fit TRBD1. Per the germline V gene, CDR1 is MDHEN and CDR2 is SYDVKM. V lost 5 bases, J lost 5 bases, and 8 bases stayed unmatched. This CDR3 is 14 amino acids long. CDR3 loop: CASSPLDRTYGYTF. DNA for the CDR3: TGTGCCAGCAGTCCCCTGGACAGGACGTATGGCTACACCTTC.

This chain links TRBV6-1 with TRBJ2-1; 12 bases fit TRBD2. Trimming removed 4 bases from V and 4 bases from J; junction bases left unmatched: 14. The CDR3 is 19 amino acids. Per the germline V gene, CDR1 is MNHNS and CDR2 is SASEGT. Here the CDR3 DNA reads TGTGCCAGCAGTGGCCCTTTGACTAGCGGGGGCCAACATTACAATGAGCAGTTCTTC. Translated, it gives CASSGPLTSGGQHYNEQFF.

This chain joins TRBV6-2 or TRBV6-3 and TRBJ1-2, with D perhaps matching TRBD1 (6 bases). CDR1 and CDR2 from the germline V gene are MNHEY and SVGEGT. V was shortened by 0 bases and J by 8 bases, with 13 bases between the two germline ends. The CDR3 length is 14 residues. The CDR3 DNA sequence: TGTGCCAGCAGTTACTCTGACAGGTTCTCCGGCTACACCTTC. Residues: CASSYSDRFSGYTF.

V usage is TRBV29-1 and J usage is TRBJ2-1; possibly TRBD1 for D (5 bases). This CDR3 spans 15 amino acids. V lost 7 bases and J 0 bases, leaving 16 bases between the germline ends. CDR1 and CDR2 from the germline V gene are SQVTM and ANQGSEA. CDR3 in amino acids: CSGTKQDPSYNEQFF. For the CDR3, the DNA is TGCAGCGGCACGAAACAGGACCCCTCCTACAATGAGCAGTTCTTC.

J is TRBJ2-7 and V is TRBV10-3, with 7 bases fitting TRBD2. The CDR3 has 15 amino acids. The V gene's germline CDR1 is ENHRY and CDR2 SYGVKD. The V segment lost 5 bases and the J segment 2 bases; nucleotides outside the gene matches: 9. CDR3: CAISPRGERPYEQYF. In DNA, the CDR3 is TGTGCCATCAGTCCTCGGGGGGAGAGACCCTACGAGCAGTACTTC.

The chain joins TRBV6-5 to TRBJ2-7; D not certain. Per the germline V gene, CDR1 is MNHEY and CDR2 is SVGAGI. CDR3 length equals 15 residues. V was shortened by 3 bases and J by 1 base, with 13 bases between the two germline ends. CDR3 sequence reads: CASSYERARSYEQYF. The CDR3 region has the DNA TGTGCCAGCAGTTATGAAAGAGCCCGGTCCTACGAGCAGTACTTC.

The chain couples TRBV30 to TRBJ1-2, with 7 bases identical to TRBD1. Trimming cost V 2 bases and J 4 bases; bases outside gene matches: 7. CDR1 and CDR2 (germline): GTSNPN, SVGIG (reference sequence). This CDR3 has 14 residues. CDR3: CAWSQGVRGYGYTF. CDR3 nucleotides: TGTGCCTGGAGTCAGGGGGTCCGAGGCTATGGCTACACCTTC.

This chain connects TRBV19 to TRBJ1-6; 9 positions match TRBD1. There are 15 residues in the CDR3. V lost 3 bases and J lost 13; bases outside the gene matches: 10. CDR1 is LNHDA and CDR2 is SQIVND in the germline V gene (reference sequence). For the CDR3, the DNA is TGTGCCAGTAGTATTTTCAGACAGGGGGTTTCCCCCCTCCACTTT. Encoded protein: CASSIFRQGVSPLHF.

The chain has TRBV24-1 and TRBJ1-4, with D possibly matching TRBD1 (6 bases). Germline V CDR1 and CDR2: KGHDR, SFDVKD. The CDR3 consists of 15 residues. V was clipped by 4 bases and J by 3 bases, with 11 bases between them. CDR3 nucleotides: TGTGCCACCAGTGAGGGGGGGGCAGCTAATGAAAAACTGTTTTTT. It encodes CATSEGGAANEKLFF.

The V gene is TRBV7-7, the J gene TRBJ2-7; D might be TRBD1 (6 bases). The CDR3 totals 15 residues. Trimming pared 5 bases from V and 1 base from J, leaving 15 bases between. Germline V gene sequence: CDR1 SSHAT, CDR2 FNYEAQ (reference sequence). The CDR3 DNA follows: TGTGCCAGCAGCCCCCGTGGACAGTCTTCCTACGAGCAGTACTTC. Residues: CASSPRGQSSYEQYF.

This clone has a handful of counts. The chain couples TRBV30 to TRBJ1-2; D not resolved. Germline lookup yields CDR1 GTSNPN and CDR2 SVGIG (reference sequence). V gave up 2 bases and J gave up 8 bases, with 18 bases separating them. CDR3 size: 14 residues. CDR3 amino acids: CAWSSSRGGWGYTF. CDR3 nucleotide sequence: TGTGCCTGGAGTTCTTCCCGGGGAGGATGGGGCTACACCTTC. Supplemented by reference TRBV30 and TRBJ1-2, the full variable domain reads SQTIHQWPATLVQPVGSPLSLECTVEGTSNPNLYWYRQAAGRGLQLLFYSVGIGQISSEVPQNLSASRPQDRQFILSSKKLLLSDSGFYLCAWSSSRGGWGYTFGSGTRLTVV.

The V and J genes are TRBV9 and TRBJ2-7; a possible D gene is TRBD2 (5 bases). V lost 4 bases and J 2 bases, leaving 10 bases between the germline ends. The germline V gene has CDR1 SGDLS and CDR2 YYNGEE. This CDR3 is built from 13 residues. The CDR3 here is CASSPSGPYEQYF. The CDR3 DNA follows: TGTGCCAGCAGCCCCAGCGGTCCCTACGAGCAGTACTTC.

The genes are TRBV7-3 and TRBJ1-2; D gene unclear. Trimming removed 5 bases from V and 4 bases from J, with 14 bases in between. Germline V lookup: CDR1 SGHTA, CDR2 FQGTGA. The CDR3 consists of 14 residues. The CDR3 loop reads CASSPQPDIYGYTF. The DNA of the CDR3 is TGTGCCAGCAGCCCCCAACCCGACATCTATGGCTACACCTTC.